The rows below give T cell receptor beta chains drawn from one sample of a study of CD8+ T cells in alopecia areata. Clones were read by immunoSEQ multiplex PCR, and TCRdb kept only the in-frame ones, dropping some. The sample lists about 200,000 clones, about 50% seen once, with around 1.4% in the top ten. Sequenced material: CD4+ T cells sorted from blood, taken at week 4, from a patient treated with tofacitinib. The receptors were sampled from a human donor with alopecia areata. Both conserved end residues are part of each CDR3. The order of the fields is clone size, D gene, V gene, J gene, CDR3 DNA, CDR3 protein. A D gene is named only where the DNA matches it firmly. Size is omitted from some rows. Given values are once, few, many or a class for expanded clones.

NA	NA	TRBV9	TRBJ2-7	TGTGCCAGCAGCGGAAACAGCAACGAGCAGTACTTC	CASSGNSNEQYF
few	NA	TRBV7-2	TRBJ2-3	TGTGCCAGCAGCTTACAAAGGCAGTTCACAGATACGCAGTATTTT	CASSLQRQFTDTQYF
few	NA	TRBV7-9	TRBJ1-1	TGTGCCAGCATGTACAGGGAGAACACTGAAGCTTTCTTT	CASMYRENTEAFF
NA	NA	TRBV7-9	TRBJ1-1	TGTGCCAGCAGCTTAGACGTCAGCACTGAAGCTTTCTTT	CASSLDVSTEAFF
NA	TRBD2	TRBV15	TRBJ2-2	TGTGCCACCAGTGCCCTCGCAACGGGACTAGTAGCCGGGGAGCTGTTTTTT	CATSALATGLVAGELFF
NA	TRBD1	TRBV6-6	TRBJ2-7	TGTGCCAGCAGTCCATCAGGGGGCCCGCAGTACTTC	CASSPSGGPQYF
NA	NA	TRBV29-1	TRBJ1-1	TGCAGCGTTGGGGTACGGACTGAAGCTTTCTTT	CSVGVRTEAFF
few	NA	TRBV25-1	TRBJ1-1	TGTGCCAGCAGTGAATTGGGCACTGAAGCTTTCTTT	CASSELGTEAFF
NA	NA	TRBV11-2	TRBJ1-4	TGTGCCAGCAGCACTCGACAGTCTAATGAAAAACTGTTTTTT	CASSTRQSNEKLFF
NA	NA	TRBV6-1	TRBJ1-1	TGTGCCAGCAGTGACAGCTTCCTCGTGTTGGGCACTGAAGCTTTCTTT	CASSDSFLVLGTEAFF
NA	TRBD2	TRBV5-1	TRBJ2-3	TGCGCCAGCAGCCCAAGCGGGGGAGTTAGGAATACGCAGTATTTT	CASSPSGGVRNTQYF
many	NA	TRBV2	TRBJ2-3	TGTGCCAGCGGGGGGCGGCCTAGCACAGATACGCAGTATTTT	CASGGRPSTDTQYF
NA	NA	TRBV7-9	TRBJ1-2	TGTGCCAGCAGCTTAGATGGGACATCTTATGGCTACACCTTC	CASSLDGTSYGYTF
NA	TRBD2	TRBV2	TRBJ2-3	TGTGCCAGCAAACGGGGGGGCGGTGATACGCAGTATTTT	CASKRGGGDTQYF
NA	NA	TRBV30	TRBJ1-5	TGTGCCTGGAGTACAGGGTTATTCAATCAGCCCCAGCATTTT	CAWSTGLFNQPQHF
NA	NA	TRBV5-6	TRBJ2-3	TGTGCCAGCAGCCCGCGGATCCGGATGGATAGCGATACGCAGTATTTT	CASSPRIRMDSDTQYF
NA	TRBD1	TRBV7-2	TRBJ1-1	TGTGCCAGCAGCCAGGGGACAGAAAGACAAGCTTTCTTT	CASSQGTERQAFF
NA	NA	TRBV29-1	TRBJ2-3	TGCAGCGTTGAAGATCTTAGGGGAACAGATACGCAGTATTTT	CSVEDLRGTDTQYF
NA	NA	TRBV29-1	TRBJ2-3	TGCAGCGTTGAACCAGCAACAGATACGCAGTATTTT	CSVEPATDTQYF
NA	NA	TRBV5-6	TRBJ2-1	TGTGCCAGCAGCTTGGTTTTGCGCAATGAGCAGTTCTTC	CASSLVLRNEQFF
once	NA	TRBV25-1	TRBJ2-1	TGTGCCAGCAGTGAATTCCGTGAGCAGTTCTTC	CASSEFREQFF
few	NA	TRBV27	TRBJ1-2	TGTGCCAGCAGTCCCTTGCGGGGAATTGACTATGGCTACACCTTC	CASSPLRGIDYGYTF
NA	NA	TRBV9	TRBJ2-1	TGTGCCAGCAGCGGACTCGGGGCCCAGAACAATGAGCAGTTCTTC	CASSGLGAQNNEQFF
NA	NA	TRBV5-1	TRBJ2-5	TGCGCCAGCAGCTGGGAGGAGGGGCGAAGGGGAGAGACCCAGTACTTC	CASSWEEGRRGETQYF
few	NA	TRBV23-1	TRBJ1-2	TGCGCCAGCAGGTCGGGCTACACCTTC	CASRSGYTF
NA	TRBD1	TRBV7-2	TRBJ2-3	TGTGCCAGCAGCCGCGCAGGACAGGGGAGGATGGATACGCAGTATTTT	CASSRAGQGRMDTQYF